Listed below are T cell receptor beta chains from one sample, sequenced in a study of T cell responses to AZD1222 COVID-19 vaccine. Clones were read by immunoSEQ multiplex PCR, and TCRdb kept only the in-frame ones, dropping some. The sample records tens of thousands of clones, 92% being singletons. The material was peripheral blood, obtained 28 days after the second AZD1222 dose. The receptors originated from an adult who received the AZD1222 COVID-19 vaccine. Both conserved end residues are part of each CDR3. The D gene is left open where the match is weak. Clone sizes are given selectively: once, few, many, or a class where the clone is expanded.

>TRBV2|16|NA|TRBJ2-1|TRBD2
TGTGCCAGCAGACAGCGACTAGCGGGAGGGAATAATGAGCAGTTCTTC
CASRQRLAGGNNEQFF
>TRBV7-9|18|NA|TRBJ2-6|NA
TGTGCCAGCAGCGGCGGTAGGGGGTTCAGTTCTGGGGCCAACGTCCTGACTTTC
CASSGGRGFSSGANVLTF
>TRBV27|14|NA|TRBJ2-7|NA
TGTGCCAGCAGCCTGGGGACAATCTCCTACGAGCAGTACTTC
CASSLGTISYEQYF
>TRBV6-5|13|NA|TRBJ1-1|NA
TGTGCCAGCTCAAGGGGGATCCACACTGAAGCTTTCTTT
CASSRGIHTEAFF
>TRBV25-1|11|medium-sized|TRBJ2-1|NA
TGTGCCAGCAGTTCTCAGAATGAGCAGTTCTTC
CASSSQNEQFF
>TRBV25-1|14|NA|TRBJ2-1|NA
TGTGCCAGCAGTGACTTGGGGCGCGGCGATGAGCAGTTCTTC
CASSDLGRGDEQFF
>TRBV4-2|16|NA|TRBJ2-1|TRBD2
TGTGCCAGCACCGCCTTTAGCGGGTACCCCTCGCATGAGCAGTTCTTC
CASTAFSGYPSHEQFF
>TRBV12-3/TRBV12-4|13|NA|TRBJ1-2|NA
TGTGCCAGCAGTCCCCATAGAAACTATGGCTACACCTTC
CASSPHRNYGYTF
>TRBV5-1|14|NA|TRBJ2-1|NA
TGCGCCAGCAGCTCAGGACCTGGGGACAATGAGCAGTTCTTC
CASSSGPGDNEQFF
>TRBV21-1|12|NA|TRBJ1-2|NA
TGTGCCAGCAGTCTAGGGAAGTATGGCTACACCTTC
CASSLGKYGYTF
>TRBV2|19|NA|TRBJ2-3|TRBD2
TGTGCCAGCAGTCACCTAACTAGCGGGAGGGGTGCTAGCACAGATACGCAGTATTTT
CASSHLTSGRGASTDTQYF
>TRBV28|14|NA|TRBJ2-7|TRBD2
TGTGCCAGCATACGGGAGGAGCCCCCCTACGAGCAGTACTTC
CASIREEPPYEQYF
>TRBV5-4|14|NA|TRBJ2-7|TRBD2
TGTGCCAGCAGCGAGAGCGGGAGAATGTACGAGCAGTACTTC
CASSESGRMYEQYF
>TRBV5-1|16|NA|TRBJ1-3|NA
TGCGCCAGCAGCTCCACCCCCATGGGATCTGGAAACACCATATATTTT
CASSSTPMGSGNTIYF
>TRBV11-3|16|NA|TRBJ2-1|TRBD1
TGTGCCAGCAGCCCCCGGGACAGCAGCTCCTACAATGAGCAGTTCTTC
CASSPRDSSSYNEQFF
>TRBV28|18|few|TRBJ1-3|TRBD1
TGTGCCAGCAGCCCCGGGACAGGGCTTTTATCCTCTGGAAACACCATATATTTT
CASSPGTGLLSSGNTIYF